Each of the 20 T cell receptor beta chains below was sequenced from the same sample in a study of monozygotic twins with inflammatory bowel disease. TCRdb re-called the 5' RACE reads; one entry per CDR3 protein, DNA not given. The sample's table shows 140,000 to 150,000 distinct CDR3 sequences. Sequencing was performed on blood. The origin of the receptors is a human donor with ulcerative colitis or Crohn's disease, or a healthy co-twin of an affected twin (not recorded which).

The chain has TRBV6-6 and TRBJ1-5. The CDR3 has 12 residues. Germline values: CDR1 MNHNY, CDR2 SVGAGI (reference sequence). CDR3 in amino acids: CASSYANQPQHF.

The J gene is TRBJ2-2, the V gene TRBV4-1; TCRdb lists TRBD2, though no DNA is available to test this call. Germline V gives CDR1 MGHRA, CDR2 YSYEKL. The CDR3 has 15 amino acids. Here the CDR3 reads CASSQRQGGTGELFF.

J is TRBJ2-7 and V is TRBV27; no DNA is available, so the TRBD2 call from TCRdb remains unchecked. This CDR3 has 16 residues. The V gene's germline CDR1 is MNHEY and CDR2 SMNVEV (reference sequence). The CDR3 sequence: CASSLNIGPLPYEQYF.

The chain employs TRBV28 and TRBJ2-2; TCRdb lists TRBD1, though no DNA is available to test this call. The CDR3 consists of 17 residues. Germline loops: CDR1 MDHEN, CDR2 SYDVKM. CDR3 amino acids: CASNFSPAEGATGELFF.

This chain uses TRBV5-1 with TRBJ2-3; TCRdb returns TRBD2, unconfirmable since there is no DNA. The CDR3 contains 16 residues. Germline loops: CDR1 SGHRS, CDR2 YFSETQ. CDR3 sequence: CASSPVAGISTDTQYF.

The chain employs TRBV7-3 and TRBJ2-3. The germline gives CDR1 SGHTA, CDR2 FQGTGA. There are 16 residues in the CDR3. The CDR3 protein is CASSSRLAASTDTQYF.

J is TRBJ2-7 and V is TRBV18; TCRdb gives TRBD1 as the D gene, but with no DNA this cannot be confirmed. Germline values: CDR1 KGHSH, CDR2 LQKENI. The CDR3 has 14 amino acids. The CDR3 reads CASSRATGIYEQYF.

The CDR3 protein is CASSFGWVASEQYF. V usage is TRBV7-9 and J usage is TRBJ2-7; TCRdb picks TRBD2, but there is no DNA to check that call. Per germline, CDR1 SEHNR and CDR2 FQNEAQ (reference sequence). This CDR3 comprises 14 residues.

The chain links TRBV5-6 to TRBJ2-1. Germline V CDR1 and CDR2: SGHDT, YYEEEE. This CDR3 contains 17 residues. CDR3 region: CASSLPTLSGSYNKQFF. The whole variable domain, filled in from reference TRBV5-6 and TRBJ2-1, reads DAGVTQSPTHLIKTRGQQVTLRCSPKSGHDTVSWYQQALGQGPQFIFQYYEEEERQRGNFPDRFSGHQFPNYSSELNVNALLLGDSALYLCASSLPTLSGSYNKQFFGPGTRLTVL.

The V and J genes are TRBV20-1 and TRBJ2-3; there is no DNA to check the TCRdb D call of TRBD1. The CDR3 length is 13 residues. Germline V gene sequence: CDR1 DFQATT, CDR2 SNEGSKA (reference sequence). CDR3: CSARDRAADTQYF.

J is TRBJ1-5 and V is TRBV20-1; TCRdb selects TRBD1, and the lack of DNA leaves this call unchecked. The CDR3 sequence is 16 residues long. The germline V gene has CDR1 DFQATT and CDR2 SNEGSKA (reference sequence). The CDR3 is CSASVKGTSAGQPQHF.

V usage is TRBV20-1 and J usage is TRBJ1-6; TCRdb selects TRBD1, and the lack of DNA leaves this call unchecked. In germline, CDR1 is DFQATT, CDR2 SNEGSKA (reference sequence). CDR3 size: 14 residues. CDR3 in amino acids: CSAPIPGGDSPLHF.

The CDR3 sequence is CASSFTSSTGELFF. V and J are TRBV5-1 and TRBJ2-2; as DNA is missing, the TRBD2 call by TCRdb cannot be tested. Germline-derived CDR1 and CDR2 are SGHRS and YFSETQ. This CDR3 is 14 amino acids long.

This sequence joins TRBV29-1 and TRBJ1-2; TCRdb's D call, TRBD1, is unchecked because there is no DNA. Germline values: CDR1 SQVTM, CDR2 ANQGSEA. The CDR3 length is 12 residues. CDR3 in amino acids: CSVEDRAYGYTF.

The chain combines TRBV5-5 with TRBJ1-5. CDR3 size: 14 residues. CDR1 SGHKS and CDR2 YYEKEE come from the germline V gene (reference sequence). The CDR3 reads CASSLGHFNQPQHF.

The CDR3 sequence is CASSGSLESTDTQYF. V and J are TRBV9 and TRBJ2-3. This CDR3 comprises 15 residues. Germline assignment: CDR1 SGDLS and CDR2 YYNGEE. Supplemented by reference TRBV9 and TRBJ2-3, the full variable domain reads DSGVTQTPKHLITATGQRVTLRCSPRSGDLSVYWYQQSLDQGLQFLIQYYNGEERAKGNILERFSAQQFPDLHSELNLSSLELGDSALYFCASSGSLESTDTQYFGPGTRLTVL.

The chain carries TRBV12-3 or TRBV12-4 and TRBJ1-5; TCRdb outputs TRBD1, but without DNA this stays unchecked. This CDR3 has 14 residues. The CDR3 loop reads CASSTTGGYQPQHF.

The chain combines TRBV12-3 or TRBV12-4 with TRBJ1-6; TCRdb's assignment of TRBD1 cannot be checked, as there is no DNA. The CDR3 loop spans 14 amino acids. The chain's CDR3 is CASSKAGDHSPLHF.

CDR3 sequence reads: CASSGGGQWQPQHF. This chain links TRBV7-9 with TRBJ1-5. From germline, CDR1 is SEHNR and CDR2 FQNEAQ (reference sequence). The CDR3 runs to 14 residues.

V is TRBV5-6 and J is TRBJ2-7; the D call of TRBD1 rests on TCRdb alone, since no DNA is present to check it. The CDR3 is 13 amino acids. Per the germline V gene, CDR1 is SGHDT and CDR2 is YYEEEE. CDR3: CASSPGRSYEQYF.